In its sample, the clone carrying this T cell receptor beta chain was seen many times. Its antigen is currently unknown. Library preparation (for TCRbeta) was performed with unique molecular identifiers. TCRdb analysed the PCR reads with MiXCR anew, one entry per CDR3 protein. The top ten clones hold approximately 22% of a sample with about 6,500 distinct CDR3 sequences, roughly 10% of them seen once. This record belongs to a study of T-cell reconstitution after alpha-beta-depleted transplantation in children. Regarding the study as a whole: Elevated TCRbeta diversity at day 60 was traced, in some patients, to surviving recipient T cells and thymic progenitors. T-cell counts and diversity were attributed mostly to newly produced T cells one year after transplant. Alpha-beta T cells present about two months after transplant were reported to originate from several hundred expanded graft clones.

In germline, CDR1 is LNHNV, CDR2 YYDKDF (reference sequence). The CDR3 is 16 residues long. Trimming took off 0 bases at V and 3 bases at J, with 15 bases between the two ends. Sample: PBMCs, mostly from graft donor cells, taken 180 days after TCRalphabeta/CD19-depleted stem cell transplant. This receptor was obtained from a child less than two years old who had a stem cell transplant for acute myeloid leukemia, so the T cells may come from the graft donor. The genes are TRBV15 and TRBJ2-7, with D unclear. The chain's CDR3 is CATSRDQVAKRYEQYF. Here the CDR3 DNA reads TGTGCCACCAGCAGAGATCAGGTAGCCAAGCGCTACGAGCAGTACTTC.